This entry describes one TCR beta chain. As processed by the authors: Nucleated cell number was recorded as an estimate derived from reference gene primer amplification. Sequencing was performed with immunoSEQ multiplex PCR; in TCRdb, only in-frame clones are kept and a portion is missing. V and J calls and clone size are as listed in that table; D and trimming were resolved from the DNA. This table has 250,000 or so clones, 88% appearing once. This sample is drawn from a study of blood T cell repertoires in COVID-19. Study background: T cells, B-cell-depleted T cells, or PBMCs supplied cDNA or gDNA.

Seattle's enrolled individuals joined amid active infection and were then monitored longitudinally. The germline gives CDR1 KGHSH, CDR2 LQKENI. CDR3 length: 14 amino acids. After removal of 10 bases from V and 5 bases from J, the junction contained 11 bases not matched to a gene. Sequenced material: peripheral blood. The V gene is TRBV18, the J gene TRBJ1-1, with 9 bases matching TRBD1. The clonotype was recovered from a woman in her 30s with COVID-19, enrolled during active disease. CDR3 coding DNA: TGTGCCACCTTCTTTGACAGGGGGTTTACTGAAGCTTTCTTT. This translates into CATFFDRGFTEAFF.